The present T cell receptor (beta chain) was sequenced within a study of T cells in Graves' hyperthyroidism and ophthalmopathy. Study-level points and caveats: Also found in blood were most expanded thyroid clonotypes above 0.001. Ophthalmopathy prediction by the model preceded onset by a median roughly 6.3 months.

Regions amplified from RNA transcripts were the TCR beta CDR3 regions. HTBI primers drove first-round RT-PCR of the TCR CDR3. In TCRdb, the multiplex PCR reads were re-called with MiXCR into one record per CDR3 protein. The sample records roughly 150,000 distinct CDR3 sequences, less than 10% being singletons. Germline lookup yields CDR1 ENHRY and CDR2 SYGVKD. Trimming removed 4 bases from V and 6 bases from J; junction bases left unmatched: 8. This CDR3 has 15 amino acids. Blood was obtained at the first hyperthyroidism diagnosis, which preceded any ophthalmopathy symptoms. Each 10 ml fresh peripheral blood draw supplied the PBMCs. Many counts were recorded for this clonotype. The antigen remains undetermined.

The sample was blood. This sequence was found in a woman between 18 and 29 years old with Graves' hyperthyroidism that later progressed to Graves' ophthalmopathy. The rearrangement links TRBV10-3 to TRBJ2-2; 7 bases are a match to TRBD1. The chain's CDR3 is CAISGGDRTPGELFF. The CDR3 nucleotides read TGTGCCATCAGTGGAGGGGACAGAACCCCCGGGGAGCTGTTTTTT.